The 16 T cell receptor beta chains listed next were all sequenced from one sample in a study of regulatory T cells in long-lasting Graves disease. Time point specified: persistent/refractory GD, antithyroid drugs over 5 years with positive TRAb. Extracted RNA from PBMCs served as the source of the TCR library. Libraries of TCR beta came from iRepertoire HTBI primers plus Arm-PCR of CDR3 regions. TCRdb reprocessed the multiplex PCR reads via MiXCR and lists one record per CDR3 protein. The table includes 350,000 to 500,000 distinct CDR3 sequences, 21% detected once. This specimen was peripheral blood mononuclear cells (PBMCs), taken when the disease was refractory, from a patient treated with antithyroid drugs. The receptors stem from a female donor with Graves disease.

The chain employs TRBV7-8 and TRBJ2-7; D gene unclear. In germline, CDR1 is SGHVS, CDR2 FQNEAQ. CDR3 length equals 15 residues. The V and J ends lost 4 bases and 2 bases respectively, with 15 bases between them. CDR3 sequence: CASSSTSVGTYEQYF. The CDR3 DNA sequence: TGTGCCAGCAGCTCTACCAGCGTGGGGACCTACGAGCAGTACTTC.

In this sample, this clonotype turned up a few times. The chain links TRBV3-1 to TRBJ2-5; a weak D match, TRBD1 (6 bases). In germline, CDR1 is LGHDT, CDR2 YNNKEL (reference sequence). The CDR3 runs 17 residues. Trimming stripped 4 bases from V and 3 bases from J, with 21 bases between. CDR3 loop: CASSLRTGTKTEETQYF. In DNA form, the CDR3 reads TGTGCCAGCAGCCTTCGAACCGGGACAAAAACCGAAGAGACCCAGTACTTC.

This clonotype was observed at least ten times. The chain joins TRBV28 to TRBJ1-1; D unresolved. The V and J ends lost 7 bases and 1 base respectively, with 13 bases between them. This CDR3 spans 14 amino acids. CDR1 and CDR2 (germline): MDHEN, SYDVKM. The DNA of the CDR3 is TGTGCCAGCACCTTCAAATGGGGGAACACTGAAGCTTTCTTT. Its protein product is CASTFKWGNTEAFF. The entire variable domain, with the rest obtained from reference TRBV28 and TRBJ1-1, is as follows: DVKVTQSSRYLVKRTGEKVFLECVQDMDHENMFWYRQDPGLGLRLIYFSYDVKMKEKGDIPEGYSVSREKKERFSLILESASTNQTSMYLCASTFKWGNTEAFFGQGTRLTVV.

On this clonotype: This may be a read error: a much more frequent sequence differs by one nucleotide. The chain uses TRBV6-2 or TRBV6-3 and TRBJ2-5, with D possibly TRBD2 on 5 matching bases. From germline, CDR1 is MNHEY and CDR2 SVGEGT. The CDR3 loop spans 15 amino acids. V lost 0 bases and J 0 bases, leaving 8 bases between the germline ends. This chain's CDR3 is CASSYSGGYQETQYF. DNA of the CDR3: TGTGCCAGCAGTTACTCCGGAGGCTACCAAGAGACCCAGTACTTC.

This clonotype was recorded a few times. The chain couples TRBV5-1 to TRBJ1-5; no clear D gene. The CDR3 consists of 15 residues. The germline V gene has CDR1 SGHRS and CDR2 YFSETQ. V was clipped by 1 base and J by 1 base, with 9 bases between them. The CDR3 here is CASSLHAGSNQPQHF. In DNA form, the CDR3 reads TGCGCCAGCAGCTTGCATGCGGGAAGCAATCAGCCCCAGCATTTT.

In nucleotides, the CDR3 is TGTGCCAGCAGCCGGGGACTCCTCACGGTAGACGAGCAGTACTTC. Translation gives CASSRGLLTVDEQYF. The chain couples TRBV3-1 to TRBJ2-7; perhaps TRBD2 as D (6 bases). With 4 bases removed from V and 5 bases from J, the gap between germline ends came to 18 bases. The CDR3 has 15 amino acids. CDR1 and CDR2 (germline): LGHDT, YNNKEL (reference sequence).

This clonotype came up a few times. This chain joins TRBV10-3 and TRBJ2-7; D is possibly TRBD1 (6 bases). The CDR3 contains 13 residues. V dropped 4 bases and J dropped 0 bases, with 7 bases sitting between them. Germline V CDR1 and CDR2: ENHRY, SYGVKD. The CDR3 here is CAISGDISYEQYF. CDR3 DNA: TGTGCCATCAGTGGGGACATCTCCTACGAGCAGTACTTC.

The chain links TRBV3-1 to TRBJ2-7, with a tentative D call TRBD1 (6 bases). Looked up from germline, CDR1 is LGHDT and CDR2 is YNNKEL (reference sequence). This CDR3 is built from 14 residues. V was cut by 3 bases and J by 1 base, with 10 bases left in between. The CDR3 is CASSHLTGSYEQYF. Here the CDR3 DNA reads TGTGCCAGCAGCCACCTGACAGGTTCCTACGAGCAGTACTTC.

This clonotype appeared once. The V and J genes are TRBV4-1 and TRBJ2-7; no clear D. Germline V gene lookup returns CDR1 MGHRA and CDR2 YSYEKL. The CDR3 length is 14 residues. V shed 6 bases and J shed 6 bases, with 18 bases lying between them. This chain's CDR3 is CASRIVPSSGEQYF. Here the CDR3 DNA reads TGCGCCAGCAGAATAGTTCCCTCCTCGGGCGAGCAGTACTTC.

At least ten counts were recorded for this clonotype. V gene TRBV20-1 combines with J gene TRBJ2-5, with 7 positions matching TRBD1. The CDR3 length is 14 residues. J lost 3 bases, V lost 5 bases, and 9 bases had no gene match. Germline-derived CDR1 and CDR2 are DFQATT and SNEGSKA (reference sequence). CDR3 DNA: TGCAGTGCTGCAAAGGGGGCGGTGGAAGAGACCCAGTACTTC. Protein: CSAAKGAVEETQYF.

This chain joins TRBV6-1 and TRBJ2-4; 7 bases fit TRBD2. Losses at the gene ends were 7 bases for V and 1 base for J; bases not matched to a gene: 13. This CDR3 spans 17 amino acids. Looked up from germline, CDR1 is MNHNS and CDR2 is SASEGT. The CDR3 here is CASTPSGGLGAKNIQYF. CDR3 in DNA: TGTGCCAGCACCCCCTCGGGGGGATTAGGGGCCAAAAACATTCAGTACTTC.

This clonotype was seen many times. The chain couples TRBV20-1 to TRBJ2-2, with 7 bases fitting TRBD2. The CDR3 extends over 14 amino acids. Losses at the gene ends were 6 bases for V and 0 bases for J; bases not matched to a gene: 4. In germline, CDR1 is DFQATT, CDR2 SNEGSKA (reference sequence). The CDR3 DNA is TGCAGTGCGGCTAGCGGTACGAACACCGGGGAGCTGTTTTTT. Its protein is CSAASGTNTGELFF.

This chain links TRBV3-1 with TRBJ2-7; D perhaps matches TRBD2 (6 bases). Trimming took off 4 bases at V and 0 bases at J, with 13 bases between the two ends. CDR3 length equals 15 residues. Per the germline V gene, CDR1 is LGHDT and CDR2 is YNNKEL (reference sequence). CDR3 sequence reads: CASSPLAVSSYEQYF. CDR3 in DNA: TGTGCCAGCAGCCCCTTAGCGGTAAGCTCCTACGAGCAGTACTTC.

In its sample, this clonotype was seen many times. CDR3 sequence: CASSSIDKNTEAFF. The CDR3 region has the DNA TGTGCCAGCAGCTCAATAGACAAGAACACTGAAGCTTTCTTT. The chain combines TRBV12-3 or TRBV12-4 with TRBJ1-1; D unresolved. This CDR3 has 14 amino acids. The ends were cut back, 6 bases at V and 1 base at J, with 12 bases in the middle.

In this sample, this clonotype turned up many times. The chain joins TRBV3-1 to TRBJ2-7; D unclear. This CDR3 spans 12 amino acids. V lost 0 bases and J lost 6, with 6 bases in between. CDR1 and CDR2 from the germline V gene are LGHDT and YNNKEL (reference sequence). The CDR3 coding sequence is TGTGCCAGCAGCCAAGAGCCCCTCGAGCAGTACTTC. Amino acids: CASSQEPLEQYF.

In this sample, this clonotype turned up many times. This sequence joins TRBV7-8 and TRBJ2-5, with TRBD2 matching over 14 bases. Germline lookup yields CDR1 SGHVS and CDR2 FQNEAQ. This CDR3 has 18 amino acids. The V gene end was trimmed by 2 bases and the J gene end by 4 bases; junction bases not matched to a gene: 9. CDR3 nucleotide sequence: TGTGCCAGCAGCTTACCGGGACTAGCGGGAGTGAAGCGAGAGACCCAGTACTTC. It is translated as CASSLPGLAGVKRETQYF.